This paragraph reports one T cell receptor beta chain. Its antigen is unknown. TCRdb re-called the reads with MiXCR, one entry per CDR3 protein. This table has some 920,000 distinct CDR3 sequences, 31% appearing once. The record originates from a study of T cell repertoires in cytomegalovirus infection. This CDR3 is built from 14 residues. The V gene's germline CDR1 is SGDLS and CDR2 YYNGEE. V lost 3 bases to trimming and J lost 3 bases, with 12 bases between them. The receptor was isolated from a human donor in good health (CMV status not recorded). Some clones in this sample may be carry-over from other donors' samples. The source was cultured CD8+ T cells from PBMCs, collected from culture after CMV antigen stimulation. J is TRBJ1-2 and V is TRBV9, with D possibly TRBD1 on 5 matching bases. The CDR3 DNA is TGTGCCAGCAGCGAGGGGAAGGGCGACTATGGCTACACCTTC. Translation gives CASSEGKGDYGYTF.